A selection of T cell receptor beta chains follows, all from one sample in a study of cytomegalovirus exposure and HLA in healthy donors. The protocol was immunoSEQ multiplex PCR, while the TCRdb copy is restricted to in-frame clones and leaves out a portion. The data show roughly 220,000 clones, approximately 68% seen once. Sequencing was done on a sample of PBMCs. The receptors derive from a woman aged 25 to 45 in good health and CMV-seronegative. CDR3s include the opening cysteine and the closing phenylalanine or tryptophan. D genes are given only for firm matches. Rows may omit the clone size; those that give it use once, few, many or a size class.

j_call,clone_size,v_call,d_call,cdr3_aa,cdr3_nt
TRBJ2-2,medium-sized,TRBV6-5,TRBD2,CASSLLAGLGTGELFF,TGTGCCAGCAGTTTACTAGCGGGGCTAGGGACCGGGGAGCTGTTTTTT
TRBJ1-4,few,TRBV6-1,.,CASMVDRDEKLFF,TGTGCCAGCATGGTTGATCGGGATGAAAAACTGTTTTTT
TRBJ2-7,.,TRBV19,TRBD2,CASSIQFRLAADYEQYF,TGTGCCAGTAGTATTCAATTTCGACTAGCGGCAGACTACGAGCAGTACTTC
TRBJ2-1,.,TRBV11-3,.,CASRKSGPYNEQFF,TGTGCCAGCAGGAAGAGCGGGCCTTACAATGAGCAGTTCTTC
TRBJ2-2,.,TRBV13,.,CASSSWTMGRTGELFF,TGTGCCAGCAGCTCCTGGACTATGGGTCGCACCGGGGAGCTGTTTTTT
TRBJ1-2,once,TRBV11-3,.,CASSLEAGDYGYTF,TGTGCCAGCAGCTTAGAGGCAGGGGACTATGGCTACACCTTC
TRBJ1-2,few,TRBV6-5,TRBD1,CASSPTGGYGYTF,TGTGCCAGCAGCCCTACAGGGGGGTATGGCTACACCTTC
TRBJ2-7,.,TRBV5-6,.,CASSSTGDSYEQYF,TGTGCCAGCAGCTCGACGGGGGACTCCTACGAGCAGTACTTC
TRBJ1-2,.,TRBV4-1,.,CASSQDLGQTLDYGYTF,TGCGCCAGCAGCCAAGATCTAGGACAGACTCTTGACTATGGCTACACCTTC
TRBJ1-2,few,TRBV29-1,.,CSVDGHRVSGYTF,TGCAGCGTTGATGGACACAGGGTGTCCGGCTACACCTTC
TRBJ2-7,.,TRBV14,.,CASSHAGLYEQYF,TGTGCCAGCAGCCACGCAGGTCTCTACGAGCAGTACTTC
TRBJ1-5,few,TRBV18,.,CASSPNSGDNQPQHF,TGTGCCAGCTCACCAAATTCGGGGGACAATCAGCCCCAGCATTTT
TRBJ1-5,.,TRBV7-8,.,CASSLLQGEQPQHF,TGTGCCAGCAGCTTGCTACAGGGAGAGCAGCCCCAGCATTTT
TRBJ2-7,.,TRBV15,.,CATSRDPDPYEQYF,TGTGCCACCAGCAGAGATCCAGATCCCTACGAGCAGTACTTC
TRBJ1-1,.,TRBV30,TRBD1,CAWNPGQTEAFF,TGTGCCTGGAACCCGGGACAGACAGAAGCTTTCTTT
TRBJ2-7,.,TRBV6-5,.,CASSPPTGYEQYF,TGTGCCAGCAGCCCACCTACGGGATACGAGCAGTACTTC
TRBJ2-3,.,TRBV7-2,.,CASSLGLLDTQYF,TGTGCCAGCAGCTTAGGACTCCTAGATACGCAGTATTTT
TRBJ1-3,.,TRBV15,.,CATSGILGGAGNTIYF,TGTGCCACCAGCGGGATTTTAGGAGGGGCTGGAAACACCATATATTTT
TRBJ2-7,.,TRBV15,TRBD2,CATSREGLAGNEQYF,TGTGCCACCAGCAGAGAAGGACTAGCGGGAAACGAGCAGTACTTC
TRBJ1-5,.,TRBV21-1,.,CASITWDRGRTLGNQPQHF,TGTGCCAGCATCACCTGGGACAGGGGGCGCACCTTGGGCAATCAGCCCCAGCATTTT
TRBJ2-7,.,TRBV6-1,.,CASSPGTPYEQYF,TGTGCCAGCAGCCCCGGGACACCCTACGAGCAGTACTTC
TRBJ1-6,once,TRBV7-9,TRBD1,CASSPDRGGSPLHF,TGTGCCAGCAGCCCGGACAGGGGCGGTTCACCCCTCCACTTT
TRBJ2-7,.,TRBV27,.,CASSFSGGPTYEQYF,TGTGCCAGCAGTTTCTCTGGCGGGCCTACCTACGAGCAGTACTTC
TRBJ1-1,.,TRBV7-9,.,CTSSPRLFMNTEAFF,TGTACCAGCAGCCCGCGATTATTTATGAACACTGAAGCTTTCTTT
TRBJ1-2,.,TRBV2,.,CASRSGGVLTRGYTF,TGTGCCAGCAGGTCGGGAGGGGTCCTTACTCGAGGCTACACCTTC
TRBJ1-3,few,TRBV5-1,.,CASSPVRATGNTIYF,TGCGCCAGCAGCCCGGTCAGGGCCACTGGAAACACCATATATTTT
TRBJ2-5,.,TRBV13,TRBD2,CASSFTPLAGGGETQYF,TGTGCCAGCAGCTTCACCCCCCTAGCGGGAGGGGGAGAGACCCAGTACTTC
TRBJ2-7,.,TRBV6-5,.,CASSTPSYEQYF,TGTGCCAGCAGTACACCCTCCTACGAGCAGTACTTC
TRBJ2-7,.,TRBV9,TRBD2,CASSVGAGGSSYEQYF,TGTGCCAGCAGCGTAGGGGCGGGGGGGAGCTCCTACGAGCAGTACTTC
TRBJ2-1,.,TRBV9,.,CASSVDPSRLNEQFF,TGTGCCAGCAGCGTAGATCCTTCCCGTCTCAATGAGCAGTTCTTC
TRBJ2-7,.,TRBV10-3,TRBD1,CAISEHEDRADEQYF,TGTGCCATCAGTGAGCATGAGGACAGGGCAGACGAGCAGTACTTC
TRBJ2-5,.,TRBV7-9,TRBD2,CASRSAGGPQETQYF,TGTGCCAGCAGGAGTGCGGGGGGCCCCCAAGAGACCCAGTACTTC
TRBJ2-2,.,TRBV5-4,TRBD2,CASSHTSAGELFF,TGTGCCAGCAGCCACACTAGCGCCGGGGAGCTGTTTTTT
TRBJ2-5,.,TRBV6-1,.,CASSEAEVFTVETQYF,TGTGCCAGCAGTGAAGCGGAGGTCTTTACGGTGGAGACCCAGTACTTC
TRBJ1-2,few,TRBV9,.,CASSPQTGSPYGYTF,TGTGCCAGCAGCCCACAAACAGGGAGTCCCTATGGCTACACCTTC
TRBJ1-2,.,TRBV5-1,.,CASSFQGNYGYTF,TGCGCCAGCAGCTTTCAGGGAAACTATGGCTACACCTTC
TRBJ1-5,.,TRBV19,.,CASSAGGRGRQPQHF,TGTGCCAGTAGCGCCGGCGGTCGAGGGCGTCAGCCCCAGCATTTT
TRBJ1-2,.,TRBV7-9,.,CSSSASAAGNYGYTF,TGTTCCAGCAGCGCAAGCGCTGCGGGGAACTATGGCTACACCTTC
TRBJ1-2,.,TRBV9,.,CASSVGREGDYGYTF,TGTGCCAGCAGCGTAGGTAGGGAGGGGGACTATGGCTACACCTTC
TRBJ2-7,.,TRBV23-1,.,CASSLRVPPGGVGSHEQYF,TGCGCCAGCAGTCTACGAGTCCCTCCCGGAGGGGTAGGGTCTCACGAGCAGTACTTC
TRBJ1-5,few,TRBV2,TRBD1,CASSGQDNQPQHF,TGTGCCAGCAGCGGACAGGACAATCAGCCCCAGCATTTT
TRBJ1-1,.,TRBV10-3,TRBD1,CAISESRQGNTEAFF,TGTGCCATCAGTGAGTCTAGACAGGGGAACACTGAAGCTTTCTTT
TRBJ2-7,.,TRBV2,TRBD1,CASSGDRGLSYEQYF,TGTGCCAGCAGTGGAGACAGGGGGTTGAGCTACGAGCAGTACTTC
TRBJ2-3,.,TRBV7-9,.,CASSLVGGLTDTQYF,TGTGCCAGCAGCTTAGTGGGGGGTCTCACAGATACGCAGTATTTT
TRBJ2-5,.,TRBV2,TRBD2,CASSLLAGGNQETQYF,TGTGCCAGCAGTTTACTAGCGGGGGGAAACCAAGAGACCCAGTACTTC